This T cell receptor (beta chain) was found in a study of T cells after yellow fever vaccination. Germline CDR1 and CDR2: ENHRY and SYGVKD. Trimming took 4 bases from V and 1 from J; bases not matched to a gene: 0. The CDR3 length is 14 residues. In TCRdb, the 5' RACE reads were re-called with MiXCR into one record per CDR3 protein. The sample includes 320,000 or so distinct CDR3 sequences, around 8.1% of them seen just once. The rearrangement joins TRBV10-3 to TRBJ2-5; TRBD1 agrees at 10 bases. This receptor was identified in a man aged 18 to 30 who received the YFV17D yellow fever vaccine. Sequencing used PBMCs, obtained roughly seven weeks after the first yellow fever vaccination. The DNA for the CDR3 is TGTGCCATCAGTGGGACAGGGGGCCAAGAGACCCAGTACTTC. Its protein is CAISGTGGQETQYF.